This T cell receptor (beta chain) stems from a study of blood T cells in healthy people across ages. Using a J-beta primer mix together with a sample-barcoded 5' primer, a second PCR was run for about 6 to 12 cycles. TCRdb analysed the 5' RACE reads with MiXCR anew, one entry per CDR3 protein. Among 800,000 to 900,000 distinct CDR3 sequences, 60% to 80% were seen once, and the ten largest hold roughly a quarter. Germline V gives CDR1 MNHEY, CDR2 SMNVEV (reference sequence). The CDR3 totals 14 residues. V was shortened by 6 bases and J by 8 bases, with 17 bases between the two germline ends. The sequence derives from a man aged 30 to 45 in good health. The chain combines TRBV27 with TRBJ2-1; TRBD1 might be the D (6 bases). The sample comprised blood. CDR3 DNA sequence: TGTGCCAGCAGCAGCACCAGGGGCCGGGATGAGCAGTTCTTC. Its translation: CASSSTRGRDEQFF.